This TCR beta chain is drawn from a study of regulatory T cells in long-lasting Graves disease. This clonotype showed up just a few times. Germline V gene sequence: CDR1 SNHLY, CDR2 FYNNEI. The ends lost 6 bases at V and 8 bases at J; junction bases unmatched: 4. The CDR3 contains 14 residues. Described time point: newly diagnosed GD, antithyroid drugs for less than 3 months. Isolated PBMC RNA provided the starting material for the TCR library. The collection involved drawing 8 to 9 milliliters of peripheral blood into EDTA tubes. Library construction for TCR beta used iRepertoire HTBI primers and Arm-PCR of CDR3 regions. Original handling: In the combined samples, roughly 60 TRBV and fewer than 15 TRBJ segments were identified. One entry per CDR3 protein results from TCRdb running MiXCR on the multiplex PCR reads. TCRdb's processing, not the authors' own work, is the source of the V and J calls. The sample has 450,000 to 600,000 distinct CDR3 sequences, 13% seen once.

These records were also assigned to another study, of T cells in Graves' hyperthyroidism and ophthalmopathy. This second report adds: A patient was excluded if there was uncontrolled infection, other autoimmune disease, pregnancy or lactation.

Sequencing used peripheral blood mononuclear cells (PBMCs), obtained at new diagnosis, from a patient treated with antithyroid drugs. This chain links TRBV2 with TRBJ1-6, with 10 bases identical to TRBD1. The sequence was obtained from a young man with Graves disease. The CDR3 nucleotides read TGTGCCAGCAGGCCCGGGACAGGGGATTCACCCCTCCACTTT. Translation gives CASRPGTGDSPLHF. Based on the CDR3 plus reference TRBV2 and TRBJ1-6, the full variable domain is EPEVTQTPSHQVTQMGQEVILRCVPISNHLYFYWYRQILGQKVEFLVSFYNNEISEKSEIFDDQFSVERPDGSNFTLKIRSTKLEDSAMYFCASRPGTGDSPLHFGNGTRLTVT.